This TCR beta chain derives from a study of shared T cell receptors in the human thymus. CDR3 size: 15 residues. The germline V and J ends were trimmed by 0 bases and 6 bases, with 15 bases remaining between them. Looked up from germline, CDR1 is SQVTM and CDR2 is ANQGSEA. Sequencing was performed with immunoSEQ multiplex PCR; in TCRdb, only in-frame clones are kept and a portion is missing. The table shows hundreds of thousands of clones, with around 87% occurring only once. The sample was also reused in another study, on human thymus T cells. This second study notes: Finnish infants who were healthy and having corrective surgery for congenital heart defects made up the donors. Thymus tissue was removed during corrective cardiac surgery. V and J gene usage appeared biased in thymic and blood repertoires. In unrelated individuals, thymic repertoires overlapped highly, according to related research.

The source is a boy younger than two with a congenital heart defect. This chain joins TRBV29-1 and TRBJ2-1; a weak D match, TRBD2 (6 bases). The sequencing sample was made of thymocytes. The CDR3 DNA is TGCAGCGTTGAAGAGGGGGGAGGCCTCGGCAATGAGCAGTTCTTC. Amino acid sequence: CSVEEGGGLGNEQFF.